One sample yielded the 19 T cell receptor beta chains listed below, sequenced in a study of beta chain features in type 1 diabetes. Sequenced material consisted of expressed TCRB transcripts (all of the isolated RNA was reverse transcribed). Clones were sequenced by immunoSEQ multiplex PCR, and TCRdb holds only the in-frame ones, with some missing. The top ten hold around 0.022% of the sample, which has roughly 730,000 clones, 13% seen once. General study results and limits: Within each of all four CD4+ subsets, Type 1 diabetes patients had TCRB CDR3s that were moderately but significantly shorter.

Their specific antigens are unknown. Sequences were obtained from naive CD4+ T cells from blood. These receptors came from a man aged 18 to 29 with type 1 diabetes.

In its sample, this clone was seen a few times. The rearrangement links TRBV30 to TRBJ2-1; TRBD2 matches at 7 bases. This CDR3 is built from 15 residues. With 1 base clipped from V and 3 bases from J, the junction kept 6 bases outside the gene matches. Looked up from germline, CDR1 is GTSNPN and CDR2 is SVGIG (reference sequence). The CDR3 loop reads CAWSANSGLYNEQFF. As DNA, the CDR3 is TGTGCCTGGAGTGCTAATAGCGGGCTCTACAATGAGCAGTTCTTC.

This clone has only a few counts. The genes are TRBV4-1 and TRBJ2-5; D gene unclear. Trimming removed 3 bases at V and 5 bases at J, with 13 bases between. Germline-derived CDR1 and CDR2 are MGHRA and YSYEKL. The CDR3 loop spans 14 amino acids. CDR3 DNA: TGCGCCAGCAGCCAGGCTCGGAGATACGAGACCCAGTACTTC. The encoded protein is CASSQARRYETQYF.

The chain employs TRBV10-3 and TRBJ2-5, with D unresolved. V gave up 3 bases and J gave up 1 base, with 9 bases separating them. CDR3 length: 14 residues. Germline-derived CDR1 and CDR2 are ENHRY and SYGVKD. In DNA form, the CDR3 reads TGTGCCATCAGTGATGGTGGGTCCCAAGAGACCCAGTACTTC. It codes for CAISDGGSQETQYF.

The gene calls are TRBV28 and TRBJ2-2; TRBD2 might be the D (6 bases). Germline CDR1 reads MDHEN; CDR2 reads SYDVKM. The CDR3 is 16 residues long. Trimming pared 2 bases from V and 7 bases from J, leaving 17 bases between. CDR3 sequence (DNA): TGTGCCAGCAGTTTACCTGACCGGTTGCGGGGCGGGGAGCTGTTTTTT. This codes for CASSLPDRLRGGELFF.

This chain uses TRBV30 with TRBJ2-1, with TRBD1 matching 9 bases. The V gene end was trimmed by 3 bases and the J gene end by 8 bases; junction bases not matched to a gene: 5. The germline V gene encodes CDR1 GTSNPN and CDR2 SVGIG (reference sequence). This CDR3 is 13 amino acids long. The CDR3 is CAWSVDRGDEQFF. The CDR3 nucleotides are TGTGCCTGGAGCGTGGACAGGGGAGATGAGCAGTTCTTC.

The table lists this clone with a few counts. This chain links TRBV5-6 with TRBJ1-1; no clear D gene. This CDR3 comprises 14 residues. In germline, CDR1 is SGHDT, CDR2 YYEEEE. V dropped 4 bases and J dropped 0 bases, with 10 bases sitting between them. DNA of the CDR3: TGTGCCAGCAGCCGCCCCCCTTTGAACACTGAAGCTTTCTTT. Translating gives CASSRPPLNTEAFF.

This clone has just a few counts. The chain employs TRBV11-2 and TRBJ1-2; possible D gene TRBD1, 5 bases. Germline assignment: CDR1 SGHAT and CDR2 FQNNGV. The CDR3 runs to 18 residues. Trimming stripped 1 base from V and 2 bases from J, with 20 bases between. The CDR3 here is CASSLGGRSSKGNYGYTF. The CDR3 DNA reads TGTGCCAGCAGCTTAGGTGGTAGATCCTCTAAGGGGAACTATGGCTACACCTTC.

The chain has TRBV5-1 and TRBJ1-5; D remains ambiguous. Trimming shortened V by 0 bases and J by 7 bases, and 14 bases separated the two germline ends. CDR1 and CDR2 from the germline V gene are SGHRS and YFSETQ. The CDR3 is made up of 15 amino acids. CDR3 bases: TGCGCCAGCAGCTTGGACGGCAGCTTAGAGCAGCCCCAGCATTTT. Translation gives CASSLDGSLEQPQHF. Drawing the rest from reference TRBV5-1 and TRBJ1-5, the complete variable domain is KAGVTQTPRYLIKTRGQQVTLSCSPISGHRSVSWYQQTPGQGLQFLFEYFSETQRNKGNFPGRFSGRQFSNSRSEMNVSTLELGDSALYLCASSLDGSLEQPQHFGDGTRLSIL.

This clone was detected only a few times. J is TRBJ2-7 and V is TRBV7-6; 9 bases agree with TRBD2. The CDR3 loop spans 15 amino acids. The germline V gene encodes CDR1 SGHVS and CDR2 FNYEAQ. The ends lost 5 bases at V and 4 bases at J; junction bases unmatched: 9. As DNA, the CDR3 is TGTGCCAGCAGCCCGACCGGACTAGCGAAATACGAGCAGTACTTC. Protein: CASSPTGLAKYEQYF.

This chain connects TRBV12-5 to TRBJ2-1, with TRBD1 matching 10 bases. Germline V gene lookup returns CDR1 LGHNT and CDR2 FRNRAP. Germline trimming cut 5 bases from V and 7 bases from J; bases unmatched to any gene: 14. The CDR3 is 17 residues long. For the CDR3, the DNA is TGTGCTAGTGGTCCGGGGGTCGGGACAGGGGTAGCGAATGAGCAGTTCTTC. Translation gives CASGPGVGTGVANEQFF.

The rearrangement uses TRBV25-1 and TRBJ2-2; tentative D call: TRBD1 (6 bases). There are 12 residues in the CDR3. The ends were cut back, 5 bases at V and 6 bases at J, with 7 bases in the middle. Germline assignment: CDR1 MGHDK and CDR2 SYGVNS. The CDR3 spells CASSKGAGELFF. CDR3 sequence (DNA): TGTGCCAGCAGTAAGGGGGCCGGGGAGCTGTTTTTT.

This clone was picked up a small number of times. The chain uses TRBV4-1 and TRBJ2-3; 12 bases are shared with TRBD2. This CDR3 has 16 residues. Germline loops: CDR1 MGHRA, CDR2 YSYEKL. The ends lost 4 bases at V and 6 bases at J; junction bases unmatched: 8. CDR3 nucleotides: TGCGCCAGCAGCCCTAGCGGGGGGGCCCTTACCGATACGCAGTATTTT. It specifies CASSPSGGALTDTQYF.

This clone came up a few times. Other DNA variants within this sample encode the same CDR3. The chain carries TRBV9 and TRBJ1-1, with D uncertain. Germline V gives CDR1 SGDLS, CDR2 YYNGEE. V shed 0 bases and J shed 0 bases, with 3 bases lying between them. This CDR3 spans 13 amino acids. The CDR3, as DNA: TGTGCCAGCAGCGTAGAGCTGAACACTGAAGCTTTCTTT. Translated, it gives CASSVELNTEAFF.

This clone was detected a few times. The CDR3, as DNA: TGCGCCAGCAGCCCCGGGGCCAGAAATGAGCAGTTCTTC. Its protein product is CASSPGARNEQFF. The chain combines TRBV4-1 with TRBJ2-1; D possibly uses TRBD1 or TRBD2 (5 bases each). CDR3 length equals 13 residues. The V end lost 4 bases, the J end lost 7 bases, and 11 bases lay between the germline ends. Germline V gene sequence: CDR1 MGHRA, CDR2 YSYEKL.

In this sample, this clone turned up a few times. This sequence joins TRBV2 and TRBJ2-2, with D perhaps matching TRBD1 (6 bases). The CDR3 covers 13 residues. Germline V gene lookup returns CDR1 SNHLY and CDR2 FYNNEI. V was pared by 6 bases and J by 5 bases, with 10 bases between. The DNA of the CDR3 is TGTGCCAGCAGCGACCAGGGGACCGGGGAGCTGTTTTTT. Protein product: CASSDQGTGELFF.

This clone was counted a few times. Here the CDR3 DNA reads TGTGCCAGCAGCCCCCCGGGGGGCGGTCTCTACGAGCAGTACTTC. Translated: CASSPPGGGLYEQYF. This chain uses TRBV7-9 with TRBJ2-7, with D maybe TRBD2 (7 bases). CDR3 size: 15 residues. Germline-derived CDR1 and CDR2 are SEHNR and FQNEAQ (reference sequence). V was pared by 5 bases and J by 3 bases, with 17 bases between. The whole variable domain, remainder taken from reference TRBV7-9 and TRBJ2-7, is DTGVSQNPRHKITKRGQNVTFRCDPISEHNRLYWYRQTLGQGPEFLTYFQNEAQLEKSRLLSDRFSAERPKGSFSTLEIQRTEQGDSAMYLCASSPPGGGLYEQYFGPGTRLTVT.

V usage is TRBV2 and J usage is TRBJ2-3; no clear D. Germline V gene lookup returns CDR1 SNHLY and CDR2 FYNNEI. The CDR3 length is 12 residues. V lost 7 bases to trimming and J lost 5 bases, with 10 bases between them. CDR3 coding DNA: TGTGCCAGCACCGAGATGAGAGATACGCAGTATTTT. This sequence encodes CASTEMRDTQYF.

This clone was recorded a few times. The rearrangement links TRBV2 to TRBJ1-2, with unresolved D. This CDR3 spans 15 amino acids. Germline loops: CDR1 SNHLY, CDR2 FYNNEI. Trimming shortened V by 0 bases and J by 7 bases, and 15 bases separated the two germline ends. The CDR3 is CASSEARSAASGYTF. CDR3 nucleotides: TGTGCCAGCAGTGAAGCGAGGTCCGCGGCCTCTGGCTACACCTTC.

This clone was picked up a small number of times. This rearrangement joins TRBV30 to TRBJ2-3; D not certain. The V and J ends lost 2 bases and 2 bases respectively, with 5 bases between them. The CDR3 consists of 12 residues. Germline CDR1 reads GTSNPN; CDR2 reads SVGIG (reference sequence). CDR3 sequence: CAWSPPTDTQYF. The DNA of the CDR3 is TGTGCCTGGAGTCCGCCCACAGATACGCAGTATTTT.